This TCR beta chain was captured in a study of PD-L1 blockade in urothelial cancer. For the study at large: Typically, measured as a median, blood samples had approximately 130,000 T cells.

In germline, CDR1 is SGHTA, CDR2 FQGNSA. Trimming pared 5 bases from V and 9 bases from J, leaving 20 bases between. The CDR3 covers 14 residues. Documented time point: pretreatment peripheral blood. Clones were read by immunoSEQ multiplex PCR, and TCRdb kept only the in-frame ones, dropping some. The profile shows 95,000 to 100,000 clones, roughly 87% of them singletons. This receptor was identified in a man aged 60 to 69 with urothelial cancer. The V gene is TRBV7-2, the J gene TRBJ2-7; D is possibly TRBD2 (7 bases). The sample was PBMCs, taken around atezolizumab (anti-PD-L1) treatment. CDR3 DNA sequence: TGTGCCAGCAGCCAGGAGGTTGGGGGGGCACGGCAGTACTTC. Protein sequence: CASSQEVGGARQYF. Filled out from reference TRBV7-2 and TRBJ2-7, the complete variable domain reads GAGVSQSPSNKVTEKGKDVELRCDPISGHTALYWYRQSLGQGLEFLIYFQGNSAPDKSGLPSDRFSAERTGGSVSTLTIQRTQQEDSAVYLCASSQEVGGARQYFGPGTRLTVT.